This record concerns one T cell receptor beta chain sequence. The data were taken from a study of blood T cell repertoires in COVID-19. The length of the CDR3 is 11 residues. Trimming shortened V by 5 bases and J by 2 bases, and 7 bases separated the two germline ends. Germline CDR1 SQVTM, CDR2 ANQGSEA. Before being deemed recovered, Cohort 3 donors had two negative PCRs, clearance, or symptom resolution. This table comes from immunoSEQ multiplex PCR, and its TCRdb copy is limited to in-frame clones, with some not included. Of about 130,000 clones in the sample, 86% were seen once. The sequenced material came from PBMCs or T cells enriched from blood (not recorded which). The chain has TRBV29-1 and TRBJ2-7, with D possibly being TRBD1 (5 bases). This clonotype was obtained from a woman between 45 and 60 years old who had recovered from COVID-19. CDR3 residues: CSVSGPYEQYF. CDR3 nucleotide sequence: TGCAGCGTTTCAGGGCCCTACGAGCAGTACTTC.